The 8 T cell receptor beta chains given below trace back to one sample, sequenced in a study of blood T cell repertoires in COVID-19. The method was immunoSEQ multiplex PCR; TCRdb's version includes in-frame clones alone and lacks a portion of them. This table has under 150,000 clones, around 84% appearing once. Sequenced sample: peripheral blood. Receptor source: a woman aged 40-49 years with acute or convalescent COVID-19.

The chain carries TRBV2 and TRBJ1-5; D is perhaps TRBD1 (6 bases). Trimming stripped 4 bases from V and 2 bases from J, with 9 bases between. The germline V gene has CDR1 SNHLY and CDR2 FYNNEI. The CDR3 is 14 residues long. The CDR3 DNA is TGTGCCAGCAGTGGGGACACCGGCAATCAGCCCCAGCATTTT. Translation gives CASSGDTGNQPQHF.

This clone showed up just a few times. The chain carries TRBV9 and TRBJ1-2, with 7 bases matching TRBD1. The CDR3 sequence is 15 residues long. CDR1 and CDR2 from the germline V gene are SGDLS and YYNGEE. Trimming at V came to 4 bases and at J to 8 bases, leaving 14 bases not matched to a gene. CDR3 sequence: CASSPYRTGPWGYTF. The CDR3 bases are TGTGCCAGCAGCCCCTACCGGACAGGTCCATGGGGCTACACCTTC.

The genes are TRBV7-9 and TRBJ2-3; perhaps TRBD1 as D (5 bases). CDR1 and CDR2 (germline): SEHNR, FQNEAQ (reference sequence). The CDR3 covers 14 residues. V lost 1 base and J lost 2, with 7 bases in between. CDR3 DNA sequence: TGTGCCAGCAGCTTAGGACAGAACACAGATACGCAGTATTTT. Amino acid sequence: CASSLGQNTDTQYF.

This clone appeared a single time. The J gene is TRBJ1-2, the V gene TRBV5-1; TRBD1 aligns across 8 bases. V was clipped by 4 bases and J by 6 bases; unmatched bases: 11. CDR3 length equals 15 residues. Looked up from germline, CDR1 is SGHRS and CDR2 is YFSETQ. The CDR3 here is CASSRTVDRGDGYTF. DNA of the CDR3: TGCGCCAGCAGCCGAACTGTCGACAGGGGAGATGGCTACACCTTC.

This sequence joins TRBV19 and TRBJ1-1; D is ambiguous. The CDR3 has 14 amino acids. Deletions cut 5 bases from V and 5 bases from J, with 15 bases between. Per the germline V gene, CDR1 is LNHDA and CDR2 is SQIVND (reference sequence). Here the CDR3 reads CASSLTRERTEAFF. CDR3 coding DNA: TGTGCCAGTAGTTTAACAAGGGAGAGGACTGAAGCTTTCTTT.

CDR3 region: CASSEGQGWNSPLHF. CDR3 sequence (DNA): TGTGCCAGCAGTGAAGGGCAGGGATGGAATTCACCCCTCCACTTT. This chain joins TRBV6-1 and TRBJ1-6; D possibly corresponds to TRBD1 (5 bases). The germline CDR1 and CDR2 sequences are MNHNS and SASEGT. Trimming cost V 1 base and J 7 bases, with 11 bases left between them. This CDR3 spans 15 amino acids.

The chain joins TRBV6-2 or TRBV6-3 to TRBJ2-1; 8 bases are a match to TRBD1. CDR3 size: 15 residues. Germline CDR1 and CDR2: MNHEY and SVGEGT. V was clipped by 2 bases and J by 4 bases; unmatched bases: 4. DNA of the CDR3: TGTGCCAGCAGTTACCGGACAGGGCCTTACAATGAGCAGTTCTTC. This sequence encodes CASSYRTGPYNEQFF.

V gene TRBV18 combines with J gene TRBJ2-2, with 7 bases identical to TRBD1. Germline V lookup: CDR1 KGHSH, CDR2 LQKENI. CDR3 size: 16 residues. V shed 0 bases, J shed 1 base, and the junction held 2 bases outside the gene matches. Here the CDR3 DNA reads TGTGCCAGCTCACCACCGCAGGGGGTGAACACCGGGGAGCTGTTTTTT. Translating it yields CASSPPQGVNTGELFF. Together with reference TRBV18 and TRBJ2-2, the CDR3 gives the full variable domain: NAGVMQNPRHLVRRRGQEARLRCSPMKGHSHVYWYRQLPEEGLKFMVYLQKENIIDESGMPKERFSAEFPKEGPSILRIQQVVRGDSAAYFCASSPPQGVNTGELFFGEGSRLTVL.